This T cell receptor beta chain was obtained from a study of cytomegalovirus exposure and HLA in healthy donors. Background on the study: Among around 170 million T cells, an earlier analysis found 95 million to 140 million unique TCR beta sequences.

The junction had 4 bases not matched to a gene; V was cut back by 2 bases and J by 3 bases. Germline loops: CDR1 SGHTA, CDR2 FQGNSA. The CDR3 totals 15 residues. PCR was performed using 60 Vbeta and 13 Jbeta primers. Clones were read by immunoSEQ multiplex PCR, and TCRdb kept only the in-frame ones, dropping some. The sample has more than 80,000 clones; 55% to 70% are singletons. This clone was seen a handful of times. Its antigen is unknown. Study results and caveats: Many donors shared some public TCRs, even though most TCR sequences were rare. Per published accounts, TCR beta sequences correctly predicted the HLA-A and HLA-B alleles of most subjects. Some V segments could not be told apart, so they were left out, TRBV6-2 and TRBV6-3 among them.

The receptor's source is a woman between 40 and 55 years old in good health and CMV-seropositive. V gene TRBV7-2 combines with J gene TRBJ1-5; 7 bases fit TRBD1. The sequenced sample was PBMCs. The CDR3 DNA reads as TGTGCCAGCAGCTTAAGGGGGCCGGTCAATCAGCCCCAGCATTTT. Its translation is CASSLRGPVNQPQHF.